The 27 T cell receptor beta chains listed next were all sequenced from one sample in a study of CD8 T cells in Susac syndrome. Random hexamers primed reverse transcription of about 0.45 to 1 ug RNA. One entry per CDR3 protein, called by TCRdb with MiXCR from the immunoSEQ multiplex PCR reads. The top ten clones hold about 0.52% of a sample with around 79,000 distinct CDR3 sequences, approximately 94% of them seen once. The sequenced sample was CD8+ T cells from PBMCs. These receptors came from a human donor with Susac syndrome.

The chain is built from TRBV7-9 and TRBJ2-1, with 7 bases that match TRBD1. Germline values: CDR1 SEHNR, CDR2 FQNEAQ (reference sequence). This CDR3 is built from 14 residues. V gave up 5 bases and J gave up 7 bases; unmatched junction bases: 8. The CDR3, as DNA: TGTGCCAGCAGCAGTCGGGACAGCGCAAATGAGCAGTTCTTC. Its translation: CASSSRDSANEQFF.

Here the CDR3 DNA reads TGTGCCAGCAGCCCCGGACAGGGTAGGCCCCAGCATTTT. It translates to CASSPGQGRPQHF. The J gene is TRBJ1-5, the V gene TRBV5-8, with 8 bases fitting TRBD1. This CDR3 is 13 amino acids long. Germline loops: CDR1 SGHTS, CDR2 YDEGEE. The J segment lost 9 bases and the V segment lost 4 bases, leaving 6 bases of the junction unmatched.

The chain links TRBV24-1 to TRBJ1-5; the D is unclear. From germline, CDR1 is KGHDR and CDR2 SFDVKD. The V and J ends lost 3 bases and 5 bases respectively, with 7 bases between them. This CDR3 comprises 13 residues. CDR3 bases: TGTGCCACCAGTGATGGTCGTGATCAGCCCCAGCATTTT. It yields the protein CATSDGRDQPQHF.

This clonotype appeared once. The chain combines TRBV2 with TRBJ2-7, with D unresolved. In germline, CDR1 is SNHLY, CDR2 FYNNEI. This CDR3 region has 11 residues. Trimming took off 4 bases at V and 6 bases at J, with 7 bases between the two ends. This chain's CDR3 is CASSVPGEQYF. The DNA of the CDR3 is TGTGCCAGCAGTGTCCCCGGCGAGCAGTACTTC.

V is TRBV10-2 and J is TRBJ1-1; D is ambiguous. The germline CDR1 and CDR2 sequences are WSHSY and SAAADI. The CDR3 has 13 residues. V lost 7 bases, J lost 1 base, and 10 bases lay in between. CDR3 in amino acids: CASTDLGNTEAFF. The CDR3 DNA sequence: TGCGCCAGCACGGATTTGGGGAACACTGAAGCTTTCTTT.

J is TRBJ2-5 and V is TRBV5-4; tentative D call: TRBD2 (6 bases). From germline, CDR1 is SGHNT and CDR2 YYREEE (reference sequence). The CDR3 covers 13 residues. Trimming left V 4 bases short and J 7 bases short, with 14 bases between. The CDR3 DNA is TGTGCCAGCAGCCCTCGGCGGGGAGGGACCCAGTACTTC. Translated, it gives CASSPRRGGTQYF.

The DNA for the CDR3 is TGTGCCAGCTCCCTCGCGCAGGGCAGGGAGCAGTACTTC. This gives the protein CASSLAQGREQYF. The J gene is TRBJ2-7, the V gene TRBV9, with D tentatively TRBD1 (5 bases). The CDR3 sequence is 13 residues long. The germline V gene has CDR1 SGDLS and CDR2 YYNGEE. V shed 7 bases and J shed 7 bases, with 18 bases lying between them.

This chain uses TRBV3-1 with TRBJ2-5; no firm D call. The V gene lost 7 bases and the J gene lost 5 bases, with 14 bases spanning the gap. The CDR3 extends over 13 amino acids. Germline V CDR1 and CDR2: LGHDT, YNNKEL (reference sequence). CDR3 sequence: CASIKELGETQYF. In DNA form, the CDR3 reads TGTGCCAGCATCAAAGAGCTCGGGGAGACCCAGTACTTC.

The chain recombines TRBV6-2 or TRBV6-3 with TRBJ1-1; D might be TRBD1 (6 bases). Per germline, CDR1 MNHEY and CDR2 SVGEGT. V lost 6 bases, J lost 6 bases, and 17 bases lay in between. This CDR3 is built from 14 residues. This CDR3 reads CASSLTSDSSEAFF. The CDR3 region has the DNA TGTGCCAGCAGCCTGACTTCGGACAGCTCTGAAGCTTTCTTT.

This chain joins TRBV7-9 and TRBJ1-5; a possible D gene is TRBD1 (6 bases). The CDR3 runs to 14 residues. V dropped 5 bases and J dropped 6 bases, with 14 bases sitting between them. Germline V CDR1 and CDR2: SEHNR, FQNEAQ (reference sequence). In DNA form, the CDR3 reads TGTGCCAGCAGCCCACAGGGCTCGGGTCAGCCCCAGCATTTT. Amino acid sequence: CASSPQGSGQPQHF.

This sequence joins TRBV7-9 and TRBJ2-7, with D perhaps matching TRBD2 (6 bases). Trimming stripped 5 bases from V and 7 bases from J, with 18 bases between. The CDR3 extends over 14 amino acids. Germline V gives CDR1 SEHNR, CDR2 FQNEAQ (reference sequence). This chain's CDR3 is CASSPRGRGGEQYF. CDR3 sequence (DNA): TGTGCCAGCAGCCCCCGTGGGCGGGGAGGAGAGCAGTACTTC.

The chain carries TRBV27 and TRBJ2-5; a possible D gene is TRBD1 (5 bases). Germline loops: CDR1 MNHEY, CDR2 SMNVEV (reference sequence). Trimming took off 4 bases at V and 5 bases at J, with 17 bases between the two ends. CDR3 size: 15 residues. The CDR3 bases are TGTGCCAGCAGTTCCGACAGTTTCCCCCGGGAGACCCAGTACTTC. Its protein product is CASSSDSFPRETQYF.

The rearrangement joins TRBV30 to TRBJ2-1; D remains unclear. The CDR3 has 13 amino acids. V lost 5 bases, J lost 9 bases, and 17 bases lay in between. The germline CDR1 and CDR2 sequences are GTSNPN and SVGIG (reference sequence). CDR3 loop: CAWPLESCPEQFF. The CDR3 DNA is TGTGCCTGGCCCCTTGAGAGTTGTCCTGAGCAGTTCTTC.

The rearrangement joins TRBV5-1 to TRBJ2-1; D tentatively fits TRBD1 or TRBD2 (5 bases each). CDR1 and CDR2 (germline): SGHRS, YFSETQ. Trimming removed 3 bases from V and 3 bases from J, with 13 bases in between. This CDR3 spans 15 amino acids. Written as DNA, the CDR3 is TGCGCCAGCAGCTCCCCCGGGACCCACTACAATGAGCAGTTCTTC. This gives the protein CASSSPGTHYNEQFF.

The chain carries TRBV9 and TRBJ2-1; the match to TRBD2 covers 12 bases. V lost 1 base, J lost 5 bases, and 4 bases stayed unmatched. Per germline, CDR1 SGDLS and CDR2 YYNGEE. This CDR3 spans 16 amino acids. The CDR3 sequence is CASSVRRLAGDNEQFF. Written as DNA, the CDR3 is TGTGCCAGCAGCGTAAGGAGACTAGCGGGGGACAATGAGCAGTTCTTC.

The CDR3 protein is CATSDGAGGELFF. CDR3 coding DNA: TGTGCCACCAGTGATGGGGCAGGCGGGGAGCTGTTTTTT. J is TRBJ2-2 and V is TRBV24-1, with TRBD1 as a possible D gene (5 bases). V lost 3 bases and J 7 bases, leaving 8 bases between the germline ends. This CDR3 spans 13 amino acids. Germline CDR1 and CDR2: KGHDR and SFDVKD.

The J gene is TRBJ2-1, the V gene TRBV27; D might be TRBD2 (5 bases). The germline V and J ends were trimmed by 10 bases and 6 bases, with 19 bases remaining between them. From germline, CDR1 is MNHEY and CDR2 SMNVEV (reference sequence). The CDR3 covers 14 residues. CDR3 DNA: TGTGCCACCAACCCTGCCGGACTGATCAATGAGCAGTTCTTC. Translated, it gives CATNPAGLINEQFF.

With respect to this clonotype: Relative to the germline gene, one junction end is altered; a read error may explain this. The rearrangement joins TRBV12-3 or TRBV12-4 to TRBJ2-1; tentatively, D is TRBD1 (7 bases). CDR3 length: 14 amino acids. The CDR3 DNA reads as TGTGTCAGCAGCCCTAGCGAGGGGGCCCATGAGCAGTTCTTC. Translating it yields CVSSPSEGAHEQFF.

The chain carries TRBV9 and TRBJ2-3, with a weak D call TRBD1 (5 bases). The germline CDR1 and CDR2 sequences are SGDLS and YYNGEE. This CDR3 has 15 amino acids. Trimming stripped 5 bases from V and 0 bases from J, with 13 bases between. The DNA of the CDR3 is TGTGCCAGCAGTCCCCCCGACAGCAGCACAGATACGCAGTATTTT. Protein sequence: CASSPPDSSTDTQYF.

V usage is TRBV5-6 and J usage is TRBJ1-4; no clear D. In germline, CDR1 is SGHDT, CDR2 YYEEEE. Trimming pared 6 bases from V and 6 bases from J, leaving 12 bases between. This CDR3 has 13 residues. The CDR3 protein is CASTQVRDEKLFF. The CDR3 DNA sequence: TGTGCCAGCACCCAAGTCCGGGATGAAAAACTGTTTTTT.

This rearrangement joins TRBV6-4 to TRBJ2-3; no reliable D call. There are 14 residues in the CDR3. Germline loops: CDR1 MRHNA, CDR2 SNTAGT. The V and J ends lost 0 bases and 0 bases respectively, with 4 bases between them. The CDR3 nucleotides are TGTGCCAGCAGTGACTCGATGAGCACAGATACGCAGTATTTT. As protein: CASSDSMSTDTQYF.

The chain employs TRBV9 and TRBJ1-5, with a possible D match to TRBD1 (6 bases). Trimming took 4 bases from V and 6 from J, leaving 14 bases between them. In germline, CDR1 is SGDLS, CDR2 YYNGEE. This CDR3 comprises 14 residues. CDR3 in amino acids: CASSSTGGLQPQHF. CDR3 bases: TGTGCCAGCAGCTCCACGGGGGGGCTTCAGCCCCAGCATTTT. Drawing the rest from reference TRBV9 and TRBJ1-5, the complete variable domain is DSGVTQTPKHLITATGQRVTLRCSPRSGDLSVYWYQQSLDQGLQFLIQYYNGEERAKGNILERFSAQQFPDLHSELNLSSLELGDSALYFCASSSTGGLQPQHFGDGTRLSIL.

The V call is TRBV27, the J call TRBJ1-5; a weak D match, TRBD1 (5 bases). Per the germline V gene, CDR1 is MNHEY and CDR2 is SMNVEV (reference sequence). CDR3 length: 16 residues. Trimming removed 7 bases at V and 6 bases at J, with 22 bases between. The CDR3 DNA is TGTGCCAGCACCTCCCGGGCAGGGCGGTTCGGTCAGCCCCAGCATTTT. It is translated as CASTSRAGRFGQPQHF.

The chain carries TRBV7-9 and TRBJ2-7; 9 positions match TRBD1. Germline V gives CDR1 SEHNR, CDR2 FQNEAQ (reference sequence). J gave up 5 bases and V 5 bases, and 4 bases lay outside the gene matches. This CDR3 has 13 amino acids. In nucleotides, the CDR3 is TGTGCCAGCAGCAACGGACAGGGGAACGAGCAGTACTTC. It specifies CASSNGQGNEQYF.

DNA for the CDR3: TGTGCCAGTAGTATCTCTTCGGGGTTACTGAATGAGCAGTTCTTC. It encodes CASSISSGLLNEQFF. V and J are TRBV19 and TRBJ2-1, with D perhaps TRBD2 (5 bases). CDR3 size: 15 residues. V lost 3 bases, J lost 7 bases, and 16 bases lay in between. The V gene's germline CDR1 is LNHDA and CDR2 SQIVND (reference sequence).

V gene TRBV12-5 combines with J gene TRBJ2-1, with D unclear. Trimming removed 2 bases from V and 8 bases from J, with 7 bases in between. This CDR3 is built from 12 residues. Per the germline V gene, CDR1 is LGHNT and CDR2 is FRNRAP. The CDR3 DNA reads as TGTGCTAGTGGTTTGTCTTACCATGAGCAGTTCTTC. Amino acids: CASGLSYHEQFF.

The chain recombines TRBV9 with TRBJ2-3; D perhaps matches TRBD1 (6 bases). Trimming left V 0 bases short and J 5 bases short, with 16 bases between. CDR1 and CDR2 from the germline V gene are SGDLS and YYNGEE. The CDR3 spans 16 residues. The DNA of the CDR3 is TGTGCCAGCAGCGTAGAGGGGGTTTGGTATAAAGATACGCAGTATTTT. Its translation is CASSVEGVWYKDTQYF.